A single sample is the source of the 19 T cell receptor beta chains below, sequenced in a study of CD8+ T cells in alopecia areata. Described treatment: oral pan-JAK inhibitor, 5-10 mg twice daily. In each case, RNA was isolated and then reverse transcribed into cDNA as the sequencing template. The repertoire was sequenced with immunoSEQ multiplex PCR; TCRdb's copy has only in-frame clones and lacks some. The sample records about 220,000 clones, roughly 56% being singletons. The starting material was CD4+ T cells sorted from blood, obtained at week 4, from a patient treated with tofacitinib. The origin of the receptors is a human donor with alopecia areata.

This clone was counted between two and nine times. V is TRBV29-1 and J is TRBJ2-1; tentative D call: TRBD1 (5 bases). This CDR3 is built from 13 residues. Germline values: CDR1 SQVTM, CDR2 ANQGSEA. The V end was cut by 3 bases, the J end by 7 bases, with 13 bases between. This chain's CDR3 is CSVEWQGKNEQFF. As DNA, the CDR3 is TGCAGCGTTGAGTGGCAGGGAAAGAATGAGCAGTTCTTC.

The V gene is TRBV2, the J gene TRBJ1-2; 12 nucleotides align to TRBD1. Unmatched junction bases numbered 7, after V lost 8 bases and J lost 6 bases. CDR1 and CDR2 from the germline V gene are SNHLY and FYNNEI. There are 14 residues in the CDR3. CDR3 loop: CASDRDRGQDGYTF. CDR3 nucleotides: TGTGCCAGCGACCGGGACAGGGGGCAGGATGGCTACACCTTC.

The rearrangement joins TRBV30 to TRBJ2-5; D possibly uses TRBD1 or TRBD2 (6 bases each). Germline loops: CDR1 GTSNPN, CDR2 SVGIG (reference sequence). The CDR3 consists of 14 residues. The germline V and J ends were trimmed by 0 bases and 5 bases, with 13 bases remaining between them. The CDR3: CAWSVGGQWETQYF. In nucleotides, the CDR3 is TGTGCCTGGAGTGTTGGGGGGCAGTGGGAGACCCAGTACTTC.

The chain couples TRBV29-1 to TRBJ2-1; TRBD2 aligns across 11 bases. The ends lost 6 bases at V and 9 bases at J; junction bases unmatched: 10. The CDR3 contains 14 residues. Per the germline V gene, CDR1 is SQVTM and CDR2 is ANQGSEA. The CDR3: CSVKTSGAWGEQFF. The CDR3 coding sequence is TGCAGCGTAAAGACTAGCGGGGCCTGGGGTGAGCAGTTCTTC.

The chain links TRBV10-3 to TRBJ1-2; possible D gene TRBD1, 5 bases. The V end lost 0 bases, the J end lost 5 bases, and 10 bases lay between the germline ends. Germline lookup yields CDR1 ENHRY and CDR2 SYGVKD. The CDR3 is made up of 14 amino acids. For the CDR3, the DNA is TGTGCCATCAGTGAGTCGATACAGGATTATGGCTACACCTTC. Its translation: CAISESIQDYGYTF.

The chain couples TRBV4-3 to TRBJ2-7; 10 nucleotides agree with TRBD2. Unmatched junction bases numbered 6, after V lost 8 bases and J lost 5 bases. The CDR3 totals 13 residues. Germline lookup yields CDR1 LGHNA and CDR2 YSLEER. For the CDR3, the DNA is TGCGCCAGCCGAACTAGCGGGGCCCACGAGCAGTACTTC. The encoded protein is CASRTSGAHEQYF.

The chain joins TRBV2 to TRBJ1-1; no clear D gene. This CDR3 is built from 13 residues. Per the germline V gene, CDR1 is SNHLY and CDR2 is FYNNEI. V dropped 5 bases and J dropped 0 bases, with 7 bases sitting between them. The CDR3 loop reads CASSRGLNTEAFF. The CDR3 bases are TGTGCCAGCAGTCGGGGATTGAACACTGAAGCTTTCTTT.

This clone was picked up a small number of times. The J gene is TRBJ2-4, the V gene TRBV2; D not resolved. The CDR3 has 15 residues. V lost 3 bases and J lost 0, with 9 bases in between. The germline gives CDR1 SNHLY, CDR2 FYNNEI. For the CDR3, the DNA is TGTGCCAGCAGTGATGCTGTCATAGCCAAAAACATTCAGTACTTC. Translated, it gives CASSDAVIAKNIQYF.

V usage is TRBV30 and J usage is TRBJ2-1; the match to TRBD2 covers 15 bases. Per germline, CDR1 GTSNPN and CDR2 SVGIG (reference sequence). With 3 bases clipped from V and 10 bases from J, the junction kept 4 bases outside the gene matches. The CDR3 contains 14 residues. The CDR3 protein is CAWSPGLAGGEQFF. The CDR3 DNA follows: TGTGCCTGGAGCCCGGGACTAGCGGGGGGCGAGCAGTTCTTC.

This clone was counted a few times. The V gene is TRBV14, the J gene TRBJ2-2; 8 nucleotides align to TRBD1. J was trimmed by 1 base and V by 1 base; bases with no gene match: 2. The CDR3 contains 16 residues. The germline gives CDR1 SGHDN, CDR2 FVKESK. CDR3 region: CASSQGTGLNTGELFF. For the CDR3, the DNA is TGTGCCAGCAGCCAAGGGACAGGGTTGAACACCGGGGAGCTGTTTTTT.

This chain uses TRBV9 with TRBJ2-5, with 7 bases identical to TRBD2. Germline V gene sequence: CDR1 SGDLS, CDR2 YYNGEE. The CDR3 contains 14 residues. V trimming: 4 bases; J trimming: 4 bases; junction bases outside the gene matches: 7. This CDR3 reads CASSPGLERETQYF. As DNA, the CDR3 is TGTGCCAGCAGCCCCGGACTAGAGAGAGAGACCCAGTACTTC.

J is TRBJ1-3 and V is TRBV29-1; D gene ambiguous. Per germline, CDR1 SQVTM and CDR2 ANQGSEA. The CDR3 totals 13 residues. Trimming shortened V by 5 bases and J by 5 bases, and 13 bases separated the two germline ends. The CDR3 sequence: CSVYTGPRNTIYF. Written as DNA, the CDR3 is TGCAGCGTTTACACCGGGCCTCGAAACACCATATATTTT.

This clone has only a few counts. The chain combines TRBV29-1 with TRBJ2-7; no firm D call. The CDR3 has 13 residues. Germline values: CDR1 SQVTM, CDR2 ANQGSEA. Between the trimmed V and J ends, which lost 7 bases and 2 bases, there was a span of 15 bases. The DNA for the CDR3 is TGCAGCGCAGTGACGCCCACTACCTACGAGCAGTACTTC. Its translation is CSAVTPTTYEQYF.

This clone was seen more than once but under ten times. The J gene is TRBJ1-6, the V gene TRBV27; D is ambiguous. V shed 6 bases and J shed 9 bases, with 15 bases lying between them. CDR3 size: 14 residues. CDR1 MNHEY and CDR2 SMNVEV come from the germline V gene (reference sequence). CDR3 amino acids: CASSQVYVGSPLHF. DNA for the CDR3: TGTGCCAGCAGCCAGGTCTATGTAGGTTCACCCCTCCACTTT.

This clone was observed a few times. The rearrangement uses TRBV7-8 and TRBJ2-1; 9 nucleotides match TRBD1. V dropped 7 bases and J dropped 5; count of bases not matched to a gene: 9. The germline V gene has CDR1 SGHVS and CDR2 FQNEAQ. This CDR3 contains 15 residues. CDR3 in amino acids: CASNTGQGRNNEQFF. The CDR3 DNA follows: TGTGCCAGCAACACGGGACAGGGAAGGAACAATGAGCAGTTCTTC.

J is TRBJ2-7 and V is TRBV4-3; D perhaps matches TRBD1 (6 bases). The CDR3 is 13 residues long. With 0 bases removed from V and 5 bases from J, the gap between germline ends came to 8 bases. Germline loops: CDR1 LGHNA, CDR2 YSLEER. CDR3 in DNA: TGCGCCAGCAGCCAAGATACAGGGAACGAGCAGTACTTC. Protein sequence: CASSQDTGNEQYF.

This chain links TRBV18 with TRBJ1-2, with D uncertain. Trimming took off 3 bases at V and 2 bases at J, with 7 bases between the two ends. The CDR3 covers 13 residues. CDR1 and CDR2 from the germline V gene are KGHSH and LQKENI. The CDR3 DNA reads TGTGCCAGCTCACCTGGGTCCAACTATGGCTACACCTTC. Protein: CASSPGSNYGYTF. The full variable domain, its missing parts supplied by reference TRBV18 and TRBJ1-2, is NAGVMQNPRHLVRRRGQEARLRCSPMKGHSHVYWYRQLPEEGLKFMVYLQKENIIDESGMPKERFSAEFPKEGPSILRIQQVVRGDSAAYFCASSPGSNYGYTFGSGTRLTVV.

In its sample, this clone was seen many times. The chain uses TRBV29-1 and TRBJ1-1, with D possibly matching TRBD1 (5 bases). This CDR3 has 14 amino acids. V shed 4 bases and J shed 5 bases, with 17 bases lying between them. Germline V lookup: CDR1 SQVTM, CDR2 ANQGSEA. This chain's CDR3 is CSVANQIQATEAFF. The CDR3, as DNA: TGCAGCGTTGCTAACCAAATACAGGCGACTGAAGCTTTCTTT.

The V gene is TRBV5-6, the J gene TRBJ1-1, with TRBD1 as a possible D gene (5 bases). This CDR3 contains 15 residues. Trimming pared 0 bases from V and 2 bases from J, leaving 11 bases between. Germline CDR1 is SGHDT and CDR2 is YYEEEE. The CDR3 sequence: CASSLDRGVNTEAFF. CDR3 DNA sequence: TGTGCCAGCAGCTTGGATCGGGGCGTCAACACTGAAGCTTTCTTT.